This entry features one T cell receptor (beta chain) sequence. Antigen specificity is unknown. Included hyperthyroidism patients were aged 18 to 65 and newly diagnosed (under 2 months' duration). RNA transcripts were the template, and TCR beta CDR3 regions were amplified from them. HTBI-primed first-round RT-PCR preceded second-round multiplex PCR. One entry per CDR3 protein, called by TCRdb with MiXCR from the multiplex PCR reads. The sample holds about 600,000 distinct CDR3 sequences; 35% to 40% are singletons and the top ten take around 4%. After removal of 4 bases from V and 0 bases from J, the junction contained 4 bases not matched to a gene. CDR1 and CDR2 from the germline V gene are GTSNPN and SVGIG (reference sequence). The CDR3 loop spans 14 amino acids. This entry belongs to a study of Graves' ophthalmopathy and Graves' hyperthyroidism. The study, taken as a whole, reports: Classification of ophthalmopathy versus stable hyperthyroidism by a 13-signature model yielded 85% to 90% sensitivity and just under 84% specificity.

The sequencing sample was made of peripheral blood or thyroid tissue (not recorded which). The chain is built from TRBV30 and TRBJ1-2, with 8 bases that match TRBD1. The sequence came from an adult man with Graves' hyperthyroidism. The DNA of the CDR3 is TGTGCCTGGAAGGACAGGGCCCCTAACTATGGCTACACCTTC. It specifies CAWKDRAPNYGYTF.